The 4 T cell receptor beta chains below come from one sample, sequenced in a study of Ad26.COV2.S vaccination and SARS-CoV-2 variants. Treatment noted: some 19 received Ad26.COV2.S at low or high dose, single or two shots; roughly 5 received placebo; per-sample allocation not given. Day 63 following the first vaccine or placebo injection was when the samples were taken. TCRdb's copy holds only in-frame clones and misses some; the assay was immunoSEQ multiplex PCR. The sample carries around 300,000 clones, about 90% recorded once. The sample here was peripheral blood, taken in a trial of Ad26.COV2.S vaccine versus placebo. Receptors were obtained from a person between 18 and 65 years old who received the Ad26.COV2.S COVID-19 vaccine or a placebo.

The chain combines TRBV5-1 with TRBJ2-7, with D perhaps matching TRBD1 or TRBD2 (5 bases each). This CDR3 contains 12 residues. The germline V and J ends were trimmed by 1 base and 7 bases, with 9 bases remaining between them. The germline V gene encodes CDR1 SGHRS and CDR2 YFSETQ. This CDR3 is CASSLPGREQYF. The CDR3 DNA reads as TGCGCCAGCAGCTTGCCGGGGCGGGAGCAGTACTTC.

This clone has a single count. The CDR3 region has the DNA TGTGCCAGCAGCCTTCACGGGTCGGTAGCGGGGGGCTCGGATACGCAGTATTTT. The encoded protein is CASSLHGSVAGGSDTQYF. The rearrangement uses TRBV9 and TRBJ2-3; 10 bases map to TRBD2. With 4 bases clipped from V and 6 bases from J, the junction kept 17 bases outside the gene matches. This CDR3 has 18 residues. CDR1 SGDLS and CDR2 YYNGEE come from the germline V gene.

The J gene is TRBJ2-1, the V gene TRBV6-4; D not certain. Germline V lookup: CDR1 MRHNA, CDR2 SNTAGT. V lost 2 bases and J 0 bases, leaving 8 bases between the germline ends. CDR3 length: 15 residues. CDR3 nucleotide sequence: TGTGCCAGCAGTGACCGACCGAGCTCCTACAATGAGCAGTTCTTC. Residues: CASSDRPSSYNEQFF.

This chain uses TRBV27 with TRBJ1-6; D is ambiguous. Between the trimmed V and J ends, which lost 2 bases and 12 bases, there was a span of 11 bases. This CDR3 region has 13 residues. CDR1 and CDR2 (germline): MNHEY, SMNVEV (reference sequence). The CDR3 is CASSLSSDGPLHF. CDR3 nucleotides: TGTGCCAGCAGTTTAAGCTCAGACGGACCCCTCCACTTT.